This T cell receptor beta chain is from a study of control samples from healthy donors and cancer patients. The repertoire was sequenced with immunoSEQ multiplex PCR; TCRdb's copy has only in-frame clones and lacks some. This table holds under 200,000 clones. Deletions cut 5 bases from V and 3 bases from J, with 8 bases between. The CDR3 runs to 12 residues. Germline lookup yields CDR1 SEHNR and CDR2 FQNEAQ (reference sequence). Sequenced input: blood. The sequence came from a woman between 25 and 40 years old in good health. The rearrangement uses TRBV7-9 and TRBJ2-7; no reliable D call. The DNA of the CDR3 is TGTGCCAGCAGCCCCCGAATCTACGAGCAGTACTTC. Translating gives CASSPRIYEQYF.